Listed below are T cell receptor beta chains from one sample, sequenced in a study of T cell clonotyping in hematopoietic cell transplantation. Clones were read by immunoSEQ multiplex PCR, and TCRdb kept only the in-frame ones, dropping some. The sample has 4,700 or so clones; under 90% are singletons. Here the sequenced sample was peripheral blood mononuclear cells, taken 100 days after allogeneic stem cell transplant. The receptors derive from an older male patient who had an allogeneic stem cell transplant from an unrelated donor, so T cells may come from the graft donor. Some clones in this sample may be carry-over from other donors' samples. Both conserved end residues are part of each CDR3. The order of the fields is CDR3 DNA, CDR3 protein, clone size, D gene, V gene, J gene. The D gene is left open where the match is weak. Not all rows give a size; the values are once, few, many and, for expanded clones, a class.

DNA: TGTGCCAGCAGCTTATGGGATGAGCAGTTCTTC; CDR3: CASSLWDEQFF; size: .; D: .; V: TRBV7-2; J: TRBJ2-1
DNA: TGTGCCAGCAGTTACTCAGACTCTGGGGCCAACGTCCTGACTTTC; CDR3: CASSYSDSGANVLTF; size: .; D: .; V: TRBV6-5; J: TRBJ2-6
DNA: TGTGCCGGGAGACCCGGGACAGCTAACGAGCAGTACTTC; CDR3: CAGRPGTANEQYF; size: .; D: TRBD1; V: TRBV9; J: TRBJ2-7
DNA: TGTGCCAGCAGCCCCGTAGTGGGCTTGGGGGGGAATGAGCAGTTCTTC; CDR3: CASSPVVGLGGNEQFF; size: .; D: TRBD2; V: TRBV4-2; J: TRBJ2-1
DNA: TGTGCCACCTCAGCGGAGAGACAGCATAAGAGCAATCAGCCCCAGCATTTT; CDR3: CATSAERQHKSNQPQHF; size: .; D: .; V: TRBV10-3; J: TRBJ1-5
DNA: TGTGCCAGTAGTTGGGGAGACAGGAGCTCCTACGAGCAGTACTTC; CDR3: CASSWGDRSSYEQYF; size: .; D: .; V: TRBV19; J: TRBJ2-7
DNA: TGTGCCATCCTGGGGACCGGGGAGCTGTTTTTT; CDR3: CAILGTGELFF; size: .; D: .; V: TRBV2; J: TRBJ2-2
DNA: TGTGCCAGCAGTGTTTTGCAGGGAAATCAGCCCCAGCATTTT; CDR3: CASSVLQGNQPQHF; size: .; D: .; V: TRBV6-1; J: TRBJ1-5
DNA: TGTGCCTGGCACCCGGGGAGCGGGAGTTACTTTGAGCAGTTCTTC; CDR3: CAWHPGSGSYFEQFF; size: .; D: TRBD2; V: TRBV30; J: TRBJ2-1
DNA: TGTGCCAGCAGTGGTCCACCTCTCTACGAGCAGTACTTC; CDR3: CASSGPPLYEQYF; size: .; D: .; V: TRBV2; J: TRBJ2-7
DNA: TGTGCCAGCAGCTTAGATTGGGGCACTGAAGCTTTCTTT; CDR3: CASSLDWGTEAFF; size: .; D: .; V: TRBV7-2; J: TRBJ1-1
DNA: TGTGCCAGTAGTATTGCAGGGGGCAACACAGATACGCAGTATTTT; CDR3: CASSIAGGNTDTQYF; size: .; D: TRBD1; V: TRBV19; J: TRBJ2-3
DNA: TGTGCCAGCAGCCCCCACTCTGGGGCCAACGTCCTGACTTTC; CDR3: CASSPHSGANVLTF; size: .; D: .; V: TRBV9; J: TRBJ2-6
DNA: TGTGCCTGGAGTGTAGGGGGATCGAGCTATGGCTACACCTTC; CDR3: CAWSVGGSSYGYTF; size: .; D: .; V: TRBV30; J: TRBJ1-2
DNA: TGTGCCAGCAGTTACACAGGGGGCCCGTACACCGGGGAGCTGTTTTTT; CDR3: CASSYTGGPYTGELFF; size: once; D: TRBD1; V: TRBV6-5; J: TRBJ2-2
DNA: TGTGCCAGCAGAGGTGGGGACGTAAGACCCGGGGAGCTGTTTTTT; CDR3: CASRGGDVRPGELFF; size: .; D: .; V: TRBV28; J: TRBJ2-2
DNA: TGTGCCAGCAGTGGATGGACAGAGGTGAACACTGAAGCTTTCTTT; CDR3: CASSGWTEVNTEAFF; size: large; D: .; V: TRBV6-1; J: TRBJ1-1
DNA: TGCGCCAGCAGCCAAGGGAGGAAGCGGGAGGCCCCGACCTACAATGAGCAGTTCTTC; CDR3: CASSQGRKREAPTYNEQFF; size: .; D: TRBD2; V: TRBV4-1; J: TRBJ2-1
DNA: TGTGCCAGCAGCTCCGATCTAAACACCGGGGAGCTGTTTTTT; CDR3: CASSSDLNTGELFF; size: .; D: .; V: TRBV5-6; J: TRBJ2-2
DNA: TGTGCCAGCAGTTTATCGGCAGACATCTATGGCTACACCTTC; CDR3: CASSLSADIYGYTF; size: .; D: .; V: TRBV27; J: TRBJ1-2
DNA: TGTGCCAGCCCCGGGGCTTACTCCTACGAGCAGTACTTC; CDR3: CASPGAYSYEQYF; size: .; D: .; V: TRBV6-5; J: TRBJ2-7
DNA: TGTGCCAGCACGCACCCGACAGGGGATCGGCAGCCCCAGCATTTT; CDR3: CASTHPTGDRQPQHF; size: .; D: TRBD1; V: TRBV6-1; J: TRBJ1-5
DNA: TGTGCCAGCAGTTCCCTAGGGGGAGCTAACTATGGCTACACCTTC; CDR3: CASSSLGGANYGYTF; size: .; D: .; V: TRBV28; J: TRBJ1-2
DNA: TGTGCCAGCAGTGGGACAGGGGACTCCTACGAGCAGTACTTC; CDR3: CASSGTGDSYEQYF; size: .; D: TRBD1; V: TRBV27; J: TRBJ2-7
DNA: TGTGCCTGGAGTGTCCCTCCCCAGCGGGTGCCCTACAATGAGCAGTTCTTC; CDR3: CAWSVPPQRVPYNEQFF; size: .; D: .; V: TRBV30; J: TRBJ2-1
DNA: TGTGCCAGCAGTTACGGGGAAGCCTCCGAGCAGTACTTC; CDR3: CASSYGEASEQYF; size: .; D: .; V: TRBV6-5; J: TRBJ2-7
DNA: TGTGCCAGCAGGCTCTACACCGGGGCCCAAGAGACCCAGTACTTC; CDR3: CASRLYTGAQETQYF; size: .; D: .; V: TRBV6-5; J: TRBJ2-5
DNA: TGTGCCAGCAGTTTAGGGCAGGGGCCAGATACGCAGTATTTT; CDR3: CASSLGQGPDTQYF; size: few; D: .; V: TRBV27; J: TRBJ2-3
DNA: TGCAGCGTTGCCCCCCTTGGAACTAACTATGGCTACACCTTC; CDR3: CSVAPLGTNYGYTF; size: .; D: .; V: TRBV29-1; J: TRBJ1-2
DNA: TGTGCCAGCAGCCTCGGGACAGAGAACACCTATGGCTACACCTTC; CDR3: CASSLGTENTYGYTF; size: .; D: TRBD1; V: TRBV7-9; J: TRBJ1-2
DNA: TGTGCCAGCAGTTTAACGGGACAGATCCAAGAGACCCAGTACTTC; CDR3: CASSLTGQIQETQYF; size: .; D: TRBD1; V: TRBV28; J: TRBJ2-5
DNA: TGTGCCAGCAGGAGACAACAGAACACTGAAGCTTTCTTT; CDR3: CASRRQQNTEAFF; size: .; D: .; V: TRBV6-5; J: TRBJ1-1
DNA: TGTGCCAGCACAGGGGCCTACGAGCAGTACTTC; CDR3: CASTGAYEQYF; size: .; D: .; V: TRBV2; J: TRBJ2-7
DNA: TGTGCCAGCAGCCTGTTAGCGGGAGTGTCGAATGAGCAGTTCTTC; CDR3: CASSLLAGVSNEQFF; size: .; D: TRBD2; V: TRBV14; J: TRBJ2-1
DNA: TGTGCCAGCACAGGACTTCGTGGCTACACCTTC; CDR3: CASTGLRGYTF; size: .; D: .; V: TRBV28; J: TRBJ1-2
DNA: TGTGCCAGCAGTTACTCGATTAAACAAGAGACCCAGTACTTC; CDR3: CASSYSIKQETQYF; size: few; D: .; V: TRBV6-5; J: TRBJ2-5
DNA: TGTGCCAGTAGTATAGCAGCAGGTGGAATTCAGCCCCAGCATTTT; CDR3: CASSIAAGGIQPQHF; size: once; D: .; V: TRBV19; J: TRBJ1-5
DNA: TGTGCCAGTAACCCCCTCTTGAGCAGCGGCACCGGGGAGCTGTTTTTT; CDR3: CASNPLLSSGTGELFF; size: .; D: .; V: TRBV19; J: TRBJ2-2
DNA: TGTGCCAGCAGCGTAGGGCCCGCAGCCTCCTACAATGAGCAGTTCTTC; CDR3: CASSVGPAASYNEQFF; size: once; D: .; V: TRBV9; J: TRBJ2-1
DNA: TGTGCCACGCGTAGGGACGTAAACACCGGGGAGCTGTTTTTT; CDR3: CATRRDVNTGELFF; size: .; D: .; V: TRBV27; J: TRBJ2-2
DNA: TGTGCCAGCAGCTCGGGACAGAGCTATGGCTACACCTTC; CDR3: CASSSGQSYGYTF; size: once; D: TRBD1; V: TRBV5-6; J: TRBJ1-2
DNA: TGTGCCAGCAGTTTTGCCGGGACGGCGAACACTGAAGCTTTCTTT; CDR3: CASSFAGTANTEAFF; size: .; D: .; V: TRBV28; J: TRBJ1-1
DNA: TGCAGCGTTGAGACCCAGCGGGAGTGGTCCTACAATGAGCAGTTCTTC; CDR3: CSVETQREWSYNEQFF; size: .; D: TRBD2; V: TRBV29-1; J: TRBJ2-1
DNA: TGCAGCGTTGCATTAGGGGGGGAGACCCAGTACTTC; CDR3: CSVALGGETQYF; size: .; D: .; V: TRBV29-1; J: TRBJ2-5
DNA: TGTGCCAGCAGCGGAGCGAGTGGAGCTTTCTTT; CDR3: CASSGASGAFF; size: .; D: .; V: TRBV7-2; J: TRBJ1-1
DNA: TGTGCCAGCAGTGAAAGAGGTTACGAGCAGTACTTC; CDR3: CASSERGYEQYF; size: .; D: .; V: TRBV6-1; J: TRBJ2-7
DNA: TGTGCCAGCAGTTACTCGCAGAATTCACCCCTCCACTTT; CDR3: CASSYSQNSPLHF; size: .; D: .; V: TRBV6-6; J: TRBJ1-6
DNA: TGCAGCGGTATCGGACAGGGGGCCGTCGAGCAGTACTTC; CDR3: CSGIGQGAVEQYF; size: .; D: TRBD1; V: TRBV29-1; J: TRBJ2-7
DNA: TGTGCCAGCATAGGACAGGGACTTACTGAAGCTTTCTTT; CDR3: CASIGQGLTEAFF; size: .; D: TRBD1; V: TRBV6-5; J: TRBJ1-1
DNA: TGTGCCAGCAGCGTATTTGCAGGGGGACAGGCTGAGCAGTTCTTC; CDR3: CASSVFAGGQAEQFF; size: .; D: TRBD1; V: TRBV9; J: TRBJ2-1
DNA: TGCGCCAGCAGCACCGACGGGACCGGGGAGCTGTTTTTT; CDR3: CASSTDGTGELFF; size: .; D: .; V: TRBV5-1; J: TRBJ2-2
DNA: TGTGCCAGCAGCTTAGAATACACCCAGAACACTGAAGCTTTCTTT; CDR3: CASSLEYTQNTEAFF; size: .; D: .; V: TRBV11-2; J: TRBJ1-1
DNA: TGCAGCGCCGATCAGGGGGCAGATACGCAGTATTTT; CDR3: CSADQGADTQYF; size: .; D: TRBD1; V: TRBV29-1; J: TRBJ2-3
DNA: TGCGCCAGCAGCCAAGAAACGGCATCCACGGGTGGCACCATATATTTT; CDR3: CASSQETASTGGTIYF; size: .; D: .; V: TRBV4-1; J: TRBJ1-3
DNA: TGTGCGACGGGGGAGAACCAAGAGACCCAGTACTTC; CDR3: CATGENQETQYF; size: hyperexpanded; D: .; V: TRBV19; J: TRBJ2-5
DNA: TGTGCCAGCAGCTCTCGTCCGCTAGCGGGAGTCTACTCCTACAATGAGCAGTTCTTC; CDR3: CASSSRPLAGVYSYNEQFF; size: .; D: TRBD2; V: TRBV7-9; J: TRBJ2-1
DNA: TGTGCCAGCAGTTCCGGTTGGGGGGAGGACAGGGGTCAGAAAGAACAGTACTTC; CDR3: CASSSGWGEDRGQKEQYF; size: once; D: TRBD1; V: TRBV28; J: TRBJ2-7
DNA: TGTGCCAGCAGCTTAGCCCTCTCATGGTACGAGCAGTACTTC; CDR3: CASSLALSWYEQYF; size: .; D: .; V: TRBV13; J: TRBJ2-7
DNA: TGTGCCAGCAGGTTAGACTACTACGAGCAGTACTTC; CDR3: CASRLDYYEQYF; size: .; D: .; V: TRBV2; J: TRBJ2-7
DNA: TGTGCCAGCAGCGAGTCCTCGGGTCCTTACGAGCAGTACTTC; CDR3: CASSESSGPYEQYF; size: once; D: .; V: TRBV7-2; J: TRBJ2-7